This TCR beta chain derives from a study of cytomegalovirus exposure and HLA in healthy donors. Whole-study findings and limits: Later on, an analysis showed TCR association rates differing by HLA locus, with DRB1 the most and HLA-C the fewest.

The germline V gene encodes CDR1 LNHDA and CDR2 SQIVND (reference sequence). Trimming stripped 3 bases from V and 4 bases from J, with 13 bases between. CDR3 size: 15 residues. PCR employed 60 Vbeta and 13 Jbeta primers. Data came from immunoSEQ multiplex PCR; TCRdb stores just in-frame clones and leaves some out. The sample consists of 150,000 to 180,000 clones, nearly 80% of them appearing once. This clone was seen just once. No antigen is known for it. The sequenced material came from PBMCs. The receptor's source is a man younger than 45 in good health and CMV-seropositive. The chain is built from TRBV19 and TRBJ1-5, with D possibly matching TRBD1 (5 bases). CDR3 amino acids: CASSIFGQGNQPQHF. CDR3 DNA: TGTGCCAGTAGTATCTTTGGTCAGGGTAATCAGCCCCAGCATTTT.